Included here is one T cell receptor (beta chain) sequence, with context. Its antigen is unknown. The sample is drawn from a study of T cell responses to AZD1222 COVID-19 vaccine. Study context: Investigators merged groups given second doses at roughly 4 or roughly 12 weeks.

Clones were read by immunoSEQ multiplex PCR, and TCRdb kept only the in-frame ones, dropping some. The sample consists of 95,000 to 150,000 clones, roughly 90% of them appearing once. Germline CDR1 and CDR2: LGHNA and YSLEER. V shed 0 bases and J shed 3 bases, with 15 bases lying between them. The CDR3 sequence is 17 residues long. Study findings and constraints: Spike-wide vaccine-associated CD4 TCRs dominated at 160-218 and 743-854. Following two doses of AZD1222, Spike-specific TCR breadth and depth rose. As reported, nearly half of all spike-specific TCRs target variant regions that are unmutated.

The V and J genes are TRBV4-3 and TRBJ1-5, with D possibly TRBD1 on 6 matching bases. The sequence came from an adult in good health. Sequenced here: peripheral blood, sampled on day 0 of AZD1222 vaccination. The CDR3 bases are TGCGCCAGCAGCCAAGAACTGAAGCAGGGGTTCAATCAGCCCCAGCATTTT. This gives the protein CASSQELKQGFNQPQHF.